The 8 T cell receptor beta chains reported below all come from one sample, sequenced in a study of blood T cells in healthy people across ages. With a J-beta primer mix and a sample-barcoded 5' primer, a second PCR ran 7 to 11 cycles. TCRdb re-derived calls from the 5' RACE reads in MiXCR, one entry per CDR3 protein. The sample holds approximately 850,000 distinct CDR3 sequences, about 62% seen once. The specimen was blood. The receptors were sampled from a man between 25 and 39 years old in good health.

In nucleotides, the CDR3 is TGCAGCGTTCTTTTGACAGGGGGCAGGTTTCATGGCTACACCTTC. It encodes CSVLLTGGRFHGYTF. The V call is TRBV29-1, the J call TRBJ1-2, with 10 bases identical to TRBD1. The junction had 12 bases not matched to a gene; V was cut back by 5 bases and J by 6 bases. This CDR3 is 15 amino acids long. Germline CDR1 reads SQVTM; CDR2 reads ANQGSEA.

The CDR3 DNA follows: TGTGCCAGCAGTTTCGCTCTCTACAATGAGCAGTTCTTC. Protein: CASSFALYNEQFF. This sequence joins TRBV6-6 and TRBJ2-1; D ambiguous. The germline V gene has CDR1 MNHNY and CDR2 SVGAGI (reference sequence). V dropped 4 bases and J dropped 3 bases, with 7 bases sitting between them. The CDR3 spans 13 residues.

V gene TRBV7-6 combines with J gene TRBJ2-2; either TRBD1 or TRBD2 may supply D (6 bases each). The germline V gene encodes CDR1 SGHVS and CDR2 FNYEAQ. Trimming removed 6 bases from V and 4 bases from J, with 18 bases in between. The CDR3 covers 16 residues. CDR3 loop: CASSQIGGQPTGELFF. CDR3 DNA sequence: TGTGCCAGCAGTCAAATCGGGGGACAACCCACCGGGGAGCTGTTTTTT.

This chain joins TRBV3-1 and TRBJ2-5; 10 nucleotides line up with TRBD2. This CDR3 contains 13 residues. In germline, CDR1 is LGHDT, CDR2 YNNKEL (reference sequence). The V gene end was trimmed by 11 bases and the J gene end by 1 base; junction bases not matched to a gene: 4. Here the CDR3 reads CASERGGQETQYF. DNA for the CDR3: TGTGCCTCGGAGCGGGGGGGCCAAGAGACCCAGTACTTC.

The rearrangement uses TRBV11-1 and TRBJ1-6; D is ambiguous. The germline V gene encodes CDR1 SGHAT and CDR2 FQDESV (reference sequence). Deletions cut 6 bases from V and 10 bases from J, with 16 bases between. This CDR3 has 14 residues. The CDR3 is CASRWTLDASPLHF. The CDR3 DNA reads as TGTGCCAGCAGATGGACTTTGGACGCGTCACCCCTCCACTTT.

The chain is built from TRBV7-9 and TRBJ2-1; TRBD2 matches 11 bases. The germline V gene has CDR1 SEHNR and CDR2 FQNEAQ (reference sequence). The trim removed 0 bases at V and 8 bases at J, leaving 12 bases unmatched. CDR3 size: 18 residues. The CDR3 is CASSLAETSGVRRHEQFF. The CDR3 nucleotides are TGTGCCAGCAGCTTAGCCGAGACTAGCGGGGTCCGCCGCCATGAGCAGTTCTTC.

The sample holds one count of this clonotype. This chain links TRBV5-1 with TRBJ2-1; D gene uncertain. The V gene lost 4 bases and the J gene lost 9 bases, with 14 bases spanning the gap. The CDR3 spans 13 residues. Germline-derived CDR1 and CDR2 are SGHRS and YFSETQ. DNA of the CDR3: TGCGCCAGCAGCATTGTCCCTAGTGGTGAGCAGTTCTTC. This codes for CASSIVPSGEQFF.

With respect to this clonotype: A much larger clone is a single base away; this may be a read error. The gene calls are TRBV5-1 and TRBJ2-3, with a tentative D call TRBD2 (5 bases). Germline V gene lookup returns CDR1 SGHRS and CDR2 YFSETQ. The V and J ends lost 7 bases and 10 bases respectively, with 16 bases between them. CDR3 size: 12 residues. The CDR3 spells CASYLGVRPQYF. In nucleotides, the CDR3 is TGCGCCAGCTATCTCGGGGTCCGTCCGCAGTATTTT. Filled out from reference TRBV5-1 and TRBJ2-3, the complete variable domain reads KAGVTQTPRYLIKTRGQQVTLSCSPISGHRSVSWYQQTPGQGLQFLFEYFSETQRNKGNFPGRFSGRQFSNSRSEMNVSTLELGDSALYLCASYLGVRPQYFGPGTRLTVL.